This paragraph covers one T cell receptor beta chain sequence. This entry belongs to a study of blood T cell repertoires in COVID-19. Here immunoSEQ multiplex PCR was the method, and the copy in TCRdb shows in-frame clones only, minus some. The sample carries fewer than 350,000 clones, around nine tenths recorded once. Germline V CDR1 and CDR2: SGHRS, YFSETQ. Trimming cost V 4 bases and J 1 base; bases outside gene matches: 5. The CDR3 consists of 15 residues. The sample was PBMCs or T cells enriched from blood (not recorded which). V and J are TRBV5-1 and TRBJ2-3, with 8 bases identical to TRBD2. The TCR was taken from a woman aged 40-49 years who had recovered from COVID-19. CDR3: CASSAGGSGTDTQYF. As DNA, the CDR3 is TGCGCCAGCAGCGCGGGAGGTAGCGGCACAGATACGCAGTATTTT.